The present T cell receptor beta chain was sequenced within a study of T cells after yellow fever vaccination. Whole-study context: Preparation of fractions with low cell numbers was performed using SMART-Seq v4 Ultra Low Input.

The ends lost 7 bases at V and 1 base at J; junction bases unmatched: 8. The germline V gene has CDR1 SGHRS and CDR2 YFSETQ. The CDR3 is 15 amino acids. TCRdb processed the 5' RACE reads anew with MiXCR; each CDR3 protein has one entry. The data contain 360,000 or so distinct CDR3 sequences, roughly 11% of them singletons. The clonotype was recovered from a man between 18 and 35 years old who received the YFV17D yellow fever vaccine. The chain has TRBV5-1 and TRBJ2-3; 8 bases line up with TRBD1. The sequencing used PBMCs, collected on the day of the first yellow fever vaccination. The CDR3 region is CASGQGAQGTDTQYF. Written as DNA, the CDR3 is TGCGCCAGCGGCCAGGGGGCGCAGGGCACAGATACGCAGTATTTT.